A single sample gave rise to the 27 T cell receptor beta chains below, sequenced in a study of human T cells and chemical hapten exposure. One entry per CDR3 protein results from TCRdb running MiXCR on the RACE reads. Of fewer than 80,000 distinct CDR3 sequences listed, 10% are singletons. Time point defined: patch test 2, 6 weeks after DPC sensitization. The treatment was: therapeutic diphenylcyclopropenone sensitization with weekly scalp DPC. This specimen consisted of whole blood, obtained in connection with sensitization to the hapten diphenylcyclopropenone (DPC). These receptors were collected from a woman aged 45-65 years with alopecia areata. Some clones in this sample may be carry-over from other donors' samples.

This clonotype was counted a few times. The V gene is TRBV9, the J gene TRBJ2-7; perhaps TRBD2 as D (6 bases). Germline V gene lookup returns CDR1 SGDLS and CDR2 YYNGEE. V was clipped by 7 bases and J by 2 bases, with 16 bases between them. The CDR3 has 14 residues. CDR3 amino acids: CASPALGGTYEQYF. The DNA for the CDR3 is TGTGCCAGCCCCGCGTTGGGCGGGACCTACGAGCAGTACTTC.

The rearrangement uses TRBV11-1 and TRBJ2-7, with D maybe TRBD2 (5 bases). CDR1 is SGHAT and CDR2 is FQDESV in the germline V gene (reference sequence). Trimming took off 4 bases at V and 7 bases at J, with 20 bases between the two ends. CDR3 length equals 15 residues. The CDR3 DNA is TGTGCCAGCAGCTCCCGGCGGGCGGCCTCTAAAGAGCAGTACTTC. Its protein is CASSSRRAASKEQYF.

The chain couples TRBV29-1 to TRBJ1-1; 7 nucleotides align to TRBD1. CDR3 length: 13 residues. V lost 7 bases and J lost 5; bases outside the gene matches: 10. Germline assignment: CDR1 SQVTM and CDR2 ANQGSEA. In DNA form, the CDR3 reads TGCAGCGGTGTCCGGGACAGAAATACTGAAGCTTTCTTT. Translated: CSGVRDRNTEAFF.

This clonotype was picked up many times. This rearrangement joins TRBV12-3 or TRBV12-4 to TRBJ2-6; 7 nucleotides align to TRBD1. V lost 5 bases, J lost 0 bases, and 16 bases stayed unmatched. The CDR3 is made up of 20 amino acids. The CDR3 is CASSLGQGVSSLSGANVLTF. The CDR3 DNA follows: TGTGCCAGCAGTCTTGGGCAGGGGGTCTCTTCTCTCTCTGGGGCCAACGTCCTGACTTTC.

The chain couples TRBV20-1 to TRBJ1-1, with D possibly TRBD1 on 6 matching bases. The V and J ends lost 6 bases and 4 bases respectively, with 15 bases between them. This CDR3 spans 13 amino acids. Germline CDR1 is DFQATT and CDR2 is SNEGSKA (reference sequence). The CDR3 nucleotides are TGCAGTGCCGAGGGCAGGGGAGGCACTGAAGCTTTCTTT. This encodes CSAEGRGGTEAFF.

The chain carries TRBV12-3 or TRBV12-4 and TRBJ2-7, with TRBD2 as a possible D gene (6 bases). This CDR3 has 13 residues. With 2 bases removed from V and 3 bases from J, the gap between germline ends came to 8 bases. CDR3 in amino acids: CASSLMGGYEQYF. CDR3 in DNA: TGTGCCAGCAGTTTAATGGGAGGCTACGAGCAGTACTTC.

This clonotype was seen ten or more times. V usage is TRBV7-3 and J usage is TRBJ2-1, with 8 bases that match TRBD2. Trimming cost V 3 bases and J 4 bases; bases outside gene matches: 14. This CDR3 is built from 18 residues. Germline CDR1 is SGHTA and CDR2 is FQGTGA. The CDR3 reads CASSFQTSGGRLYNEQFF. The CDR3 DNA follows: TGTGCCAGCAGCTTTCAAACATCTGGCGGGAGGCTGTACAATGAGCAGTTCTTC.

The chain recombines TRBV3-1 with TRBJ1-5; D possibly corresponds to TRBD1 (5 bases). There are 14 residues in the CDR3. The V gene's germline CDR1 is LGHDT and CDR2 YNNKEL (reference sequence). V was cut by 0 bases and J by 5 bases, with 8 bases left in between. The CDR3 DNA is TGTGCCAGCAGCCAAGACGTGGGGGATCAGCCCCAGCATTTT. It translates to CASSQDVGDQPQHF.

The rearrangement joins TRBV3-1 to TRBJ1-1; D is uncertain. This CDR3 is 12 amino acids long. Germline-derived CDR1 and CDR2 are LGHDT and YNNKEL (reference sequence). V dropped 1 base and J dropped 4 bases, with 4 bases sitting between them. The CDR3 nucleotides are TGTGCCAGCAGCCAAGCTGGCACTGAAGCTTTCTTT. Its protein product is CASSQAGTEAFF.

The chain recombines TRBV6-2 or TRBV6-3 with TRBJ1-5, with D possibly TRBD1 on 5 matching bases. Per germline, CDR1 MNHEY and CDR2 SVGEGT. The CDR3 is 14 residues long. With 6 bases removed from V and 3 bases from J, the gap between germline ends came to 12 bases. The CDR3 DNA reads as TGTGCCAGCAGCCCCGGGGGGGACAATCAGCCCCAGCATTTT. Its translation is CASSPGGDNQPQHF.

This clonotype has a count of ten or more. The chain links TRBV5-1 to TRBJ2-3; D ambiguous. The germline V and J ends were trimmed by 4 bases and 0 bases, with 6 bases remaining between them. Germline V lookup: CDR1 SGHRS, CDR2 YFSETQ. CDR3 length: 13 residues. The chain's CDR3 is CASSVDSTDTQYF. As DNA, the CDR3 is TGCGCCAGCAGCGTGGATAGCACAGATACGCAGTATTTT.

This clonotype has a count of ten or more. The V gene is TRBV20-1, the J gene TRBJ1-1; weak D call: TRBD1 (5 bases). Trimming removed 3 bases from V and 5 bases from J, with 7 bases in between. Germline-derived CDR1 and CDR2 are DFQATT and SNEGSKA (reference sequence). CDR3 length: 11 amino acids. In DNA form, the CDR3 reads TGCAGTGCTAGCCAGGGAACTGAAGCTTTCTTT. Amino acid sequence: CSASQGTEAFF.

The CDR3 here is CASSLNVGGPYEQYF. Here the CDR3 DNA reads TGCGCCAGCAGCTTGAACGTGGGAGGGCCGTACGAGCAGTACTTC. The genes are TRBV5-1 and TRBJ2-7; 7 nucleotides line up with TRBD2. The CDR3 runs 15 residues. The germline gives CDR1 SGHRS, CDR2 YFSETQ. The V segment lost 1 base and the J segment 4 bases; nucleotides outside the gene matches: 8.

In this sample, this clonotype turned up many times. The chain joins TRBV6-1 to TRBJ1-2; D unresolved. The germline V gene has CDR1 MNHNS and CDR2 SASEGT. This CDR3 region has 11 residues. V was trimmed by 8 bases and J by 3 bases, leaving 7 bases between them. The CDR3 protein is CASRTDYGYTF. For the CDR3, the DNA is TGTGCCAGCCGGACGGACTATGGCTACACCTTC.

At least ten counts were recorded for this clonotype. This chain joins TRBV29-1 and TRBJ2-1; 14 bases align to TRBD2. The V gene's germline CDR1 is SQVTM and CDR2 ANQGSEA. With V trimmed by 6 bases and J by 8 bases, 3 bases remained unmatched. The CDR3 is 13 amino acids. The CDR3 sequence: CSVGTSGGYEQFF. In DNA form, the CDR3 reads TGCAGCGTAGGGACTAGCGGGGGATATGAGCAGTTCTTC.

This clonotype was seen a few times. The CDR3 reads CASSGDIRRTDTQYF. The CDR3 DNA reads as TGTGCCAGCAGCGGGGACATCAGGCGGACAGATACGCAGTATTTT. The chain links TRBV11-2 to TRBJ2-3; a weak D match, TRBD1 (6 bases). Germline-derived CDR1 and CDR2 are SGHAT and FQNNGV. This CDR3 region has 15 residues. V lost 5 bases and J 3 bases, leaving 15 bases between the germline ends.

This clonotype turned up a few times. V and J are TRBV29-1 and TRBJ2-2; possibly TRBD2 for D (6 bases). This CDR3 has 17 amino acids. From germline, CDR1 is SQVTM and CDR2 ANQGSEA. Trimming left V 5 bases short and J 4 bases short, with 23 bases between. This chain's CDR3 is CSVSCGTIYRITGELFF. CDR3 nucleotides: TGCAGCGTTTCTTGCGGGACGATATATCGTATCACCGGGGAGCTGTTTTTT.

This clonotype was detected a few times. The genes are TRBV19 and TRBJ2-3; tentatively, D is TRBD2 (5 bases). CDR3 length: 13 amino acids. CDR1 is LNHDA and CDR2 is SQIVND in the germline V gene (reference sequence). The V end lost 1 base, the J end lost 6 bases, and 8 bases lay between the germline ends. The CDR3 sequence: CASSIGRRDTQYF. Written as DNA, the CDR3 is TGTGCCAGTAGTATAGGTAGGAGGGATACGCAGTATTTT.

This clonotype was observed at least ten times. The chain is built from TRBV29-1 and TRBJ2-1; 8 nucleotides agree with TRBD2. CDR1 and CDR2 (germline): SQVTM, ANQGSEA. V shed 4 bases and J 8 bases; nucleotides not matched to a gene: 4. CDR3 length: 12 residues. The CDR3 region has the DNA TGCAGCGTTGGAGAACTAGCGGATGAGCAGTTCTTC. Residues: CSVGELADEQFF.

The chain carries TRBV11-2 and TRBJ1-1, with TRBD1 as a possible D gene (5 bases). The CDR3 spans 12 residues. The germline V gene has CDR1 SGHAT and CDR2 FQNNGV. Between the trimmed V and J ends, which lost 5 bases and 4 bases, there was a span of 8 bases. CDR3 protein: CASSVGVTEAFF. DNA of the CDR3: TGTGCCAGCAGCGTAGGGGTCACTGAAGCTTTCTTT.

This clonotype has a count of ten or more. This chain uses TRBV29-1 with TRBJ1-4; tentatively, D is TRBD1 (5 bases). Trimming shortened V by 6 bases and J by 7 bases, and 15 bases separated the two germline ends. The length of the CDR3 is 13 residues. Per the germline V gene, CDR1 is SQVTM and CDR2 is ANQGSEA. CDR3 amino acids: CSVSEGGAEKLFF. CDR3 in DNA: TGCAGCGTCTCAGAGGGAGGGGCTGAAAAACTGTTTTTT. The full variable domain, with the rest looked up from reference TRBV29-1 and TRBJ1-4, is SAVISQKPSRDICQRGTSLTIQCQVDSQVTMMFWYRQQPGQSLTLIATANQGSEATYESGFVIDKFPISRPNLTFSTLTVSNMSPEDSSIYLCSVSEGGAEKLFFGSGTQLSVL.

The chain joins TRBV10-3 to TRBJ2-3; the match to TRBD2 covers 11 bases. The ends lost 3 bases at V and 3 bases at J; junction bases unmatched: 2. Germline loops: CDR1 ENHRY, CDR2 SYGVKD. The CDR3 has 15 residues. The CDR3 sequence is CAISDPSGRTDTQYF. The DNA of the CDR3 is TGTGCCATCAGTGACCCTAGCGGGAGGACAGATACGCAGTATTTT.

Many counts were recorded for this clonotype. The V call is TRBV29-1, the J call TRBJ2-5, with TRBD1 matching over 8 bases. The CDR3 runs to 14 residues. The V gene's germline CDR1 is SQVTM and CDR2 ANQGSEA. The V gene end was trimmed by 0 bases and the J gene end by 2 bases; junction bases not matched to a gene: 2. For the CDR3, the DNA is TGCAGCGTTGAAGATACAGGGGGTCAAGAGACCCAGTACTTC. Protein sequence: CSVEDTGGQETQYF.

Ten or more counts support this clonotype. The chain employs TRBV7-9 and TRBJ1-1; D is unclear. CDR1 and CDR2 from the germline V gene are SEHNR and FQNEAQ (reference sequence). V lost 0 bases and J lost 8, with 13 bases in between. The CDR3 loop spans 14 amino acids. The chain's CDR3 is CASSLAGSTLEAFF. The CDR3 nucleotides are TGTGCCAGCAGCTTAGCAGGATCGACACTCGAAGCTTTCTTT.

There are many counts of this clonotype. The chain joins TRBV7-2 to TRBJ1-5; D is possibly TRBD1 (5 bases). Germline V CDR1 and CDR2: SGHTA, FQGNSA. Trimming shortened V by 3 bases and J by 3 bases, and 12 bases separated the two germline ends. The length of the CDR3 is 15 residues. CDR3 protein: CASSLPGLSNQPQHF. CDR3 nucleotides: TGTGCCAGCAGCTTGCCGGGACTGTCCAATCAGCCCCAGCATTTT.

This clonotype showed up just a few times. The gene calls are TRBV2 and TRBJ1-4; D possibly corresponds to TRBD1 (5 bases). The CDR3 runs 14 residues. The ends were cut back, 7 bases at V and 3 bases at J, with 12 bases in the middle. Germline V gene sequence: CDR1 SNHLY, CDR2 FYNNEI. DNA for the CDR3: TGTGCCAGCACGTCCAGGGTATCTAATGAAAAACTGTTTTTT. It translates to CASTSRVSNEKLFF.

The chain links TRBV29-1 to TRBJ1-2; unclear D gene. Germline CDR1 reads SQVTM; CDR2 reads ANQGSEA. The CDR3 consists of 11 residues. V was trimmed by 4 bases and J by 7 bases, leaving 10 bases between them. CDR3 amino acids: CSVGRTGGYTF. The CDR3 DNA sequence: TGCAGCGTTGGTCGGACCGGTGGCTACACCTTC.